A single T cell receptor beta chain is shown here with its context. This clone was counted between two and nine times. Its antigen is not yet known. Base-call qualities are not available, and no considerably larger clone is one nucleotide away. From the cysteine up to the phenylalanine, the CDR3 has a length of 13 residues. The kept DNA is CDR3 alone, 39 bases in frame from the first base. Trimming takes 5 bases from V and 3 bases from J, and the germline ends sit 10 bases apart. The entry originates in a study of blood T cell repertoires in COVID-19 (dated by TCRdb to the early 2020s). For the wider study: Collaborator samples came from the United States, Italy and Spain and covered acute and convalescent phases of COVID-19. The prospective study material was composed of cDNA or gDNA derived from T cells, B-cell-depleted T cells, or PBMCs. Subjects who had been exposed to COVID-19, were actively infected with it, or had recovered from it provided the deeply sampled blood TCRbeta repertoires that made up the dataset. The repertoires were released in a freely available public database intended as a resource for research on the immune response to SARS-CoV-2. The samples were drawn from the first 160 participants of the ongoing ImmuneRACE study and from some 1,300 subjects provided by 6 global collaborators. Sample metadata almost always included a de-identified subject ID, COVID-19 status, age in years and sex. HLA class I and class II types, where available, came from metadata supplied by the sample provider rather than from assay-based typing.

The collaborating institutions used their own protocols to collect whole blood in K2EDTA tubes. For TCRbeta analysis, collaborators shipped samples in one of three forms: frozen whole blood, isolated PBMCs, or DNA extracted from either of those sample types. Study-wide findings and limitations: The amount of clinical and demographic metadata varied by source and participant and was provided uncurated.

TCRbeta CDR3 regions were amplified from genomic DNA by means of the immunoSEQ Assay, a bias-controlled multiplex PCR. The original methods were these. Within the assay, amplification of reference gene primers was used to estimate how many nucleated cells each sample contained. To quantify the absolute abundance of each unique TCRbeta CDR3 rearrangement, sequence reads were collapsed and filtered. Productive Simpson clonality was computed per sample as the square root of Simpson's diversity index over productive rearrangements. TCRdb re-hosts the immuneACCESS table, in-frame sequences only. Its copies lack some clones; in the studies checked, an unresolved V gene accounts for under half of them, and the cause for the rest is not known. V, J and clone size derive from that table, while D and trimming were established from the DNA sequence. The sample table contains some 170,000 clones; only one count was recorded for about 81% of them. The top ten clones comprise approximately 11% of the sample.

The source of this sequence is a man aged 60 to 69 with active or convalescent COVID-19. The rearranged segments are TRBV12-3 or TRBV12-4 and TRBJ1-1, with the D gene not confidently named. The sequenced sample consisted of peripheral blood. The bases are TGTGCCAGCAGTCGAACCAGTGACACTGAAGCTTTCTTT. Its coded protein is CASSRTSDTEAFF.